This T cell receptor (beta chain) was observed in a study of blood T cells in healthy people across ages. Study-level points and caveats: Among long-lived donors, naive CD4+ cells were more numerous and diversity higher than in aged donors.

A remark on this clonotype: What it recognizes is unknown.

Each sample had at least 6.5 million PBMCs isolated. The extraction recovered at least 5.5 micrograms of total RNA per sample. CDR1 is ENHRY, CDR2 SYGVKD, per germline. The ends were cut back, 0 bases at V and 1 base at J, with 12 bases in the middle. The CDR3 is made up of 17 amino acids. Then a second PCR, running roughly 6 to 12 cycles, was carried out with a sample-barcoded 5' primer and a J-beta primer mix. TCRdb re-analysed the 5' RACE reads in MiXCR, keeping a single row per CDR3 protein. Among more than 600,000 distinct CDR3 sequences listed, about 25% were seen once. The same sample was also studied in work on T cells of mothers and their children. This second report adds: The study found slightly higher but non-significant overlap in related versus unrelated mother-child pairs.

The source of this sequence is a boy between 10 and 17 years old in good health. This chain uses TRBV10-3 with TRBJ2-2; perhaps TRBD2 as D (5 bases). Sequenced material: blood. The CDR3 region is CAISESRRTENTGELFF. In DNA, the CDR3 is TGTGCCATCAGTGAGTCGAGACGGACTGAGAACACCGGGGAGCTGTTTTTT.